This T cell receptor (beta chain) was captured in a study of Graves' ophthalmopathy and Graves' hyperthyroidism. Overall study: Peripheral blood sampling occurred at initial diagnosis, before any treatment.

Regarding the study as a whole: The authors also found most expanded thyroid clonotypes above 0.001 frequency in blood.

This CDR3 region has 15 residues. Trimming left V 3 bases short and J 2 bases short, with 14 bases between. The term stable hyperthyroidism indicated an absence of ophthalmopathy within 18 months of follow-up. The authors amplified TCR beta CDR3 regions, and they did so from RNA transcripts for repertoire sequencing. An opening RT-PCR round employed HTBI primers and preceded a second-round multiplex PCR. TCRdb ran MiXCR on the multiplex PCR reads and lists one entry per CDR3 protein. The table lists just over 600,000 distinct CDR3 sequences, about 20% of them singletons. Of note for this clonotype: The antigen is not known.

The specimen sequenced was peripheral blood. This TCR was sampled from a woman under 30 with stable Graves' hyperthyroidism. Some clones in this sample may be carry-over from other donors' samples. V gene TRBV12-3 or TRBV12-4 combines with J gene TRBJ2-7; D is uncertain. The CDR3 reads CASSFISRKAYEQYF. The CDR3 nucleotides read TGTGCCAGCAGTTTTATTTCGCGGAAAGCCTACGAGCAGTACTTC.